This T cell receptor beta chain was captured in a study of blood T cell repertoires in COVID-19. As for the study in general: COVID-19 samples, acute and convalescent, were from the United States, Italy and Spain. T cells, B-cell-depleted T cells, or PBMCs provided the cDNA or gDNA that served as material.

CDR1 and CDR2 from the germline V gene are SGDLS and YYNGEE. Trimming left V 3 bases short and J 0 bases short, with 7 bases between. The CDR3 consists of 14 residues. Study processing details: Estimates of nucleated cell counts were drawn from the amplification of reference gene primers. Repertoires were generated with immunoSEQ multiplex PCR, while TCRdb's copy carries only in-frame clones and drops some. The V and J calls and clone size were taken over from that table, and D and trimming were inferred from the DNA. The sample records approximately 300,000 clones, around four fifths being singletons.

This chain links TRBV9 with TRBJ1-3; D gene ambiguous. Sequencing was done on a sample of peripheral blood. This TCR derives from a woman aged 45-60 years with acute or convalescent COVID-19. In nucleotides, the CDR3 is TGTGCCAGCAGCGGGCCTGTCTCTGGAAACACCATATATTTT. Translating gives CASSGPVSGNTIYF. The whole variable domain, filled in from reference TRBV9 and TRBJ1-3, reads DSGVTQTPKHLITATGQRVTLRCSPRSGDLSVYWYQQSLDQGLQFLIQYYNGEERAKGNILERFSAQQFPDLHSELNLSSLELGDSALYFCASSGPVSGNTIYFGEGSWLTVV.